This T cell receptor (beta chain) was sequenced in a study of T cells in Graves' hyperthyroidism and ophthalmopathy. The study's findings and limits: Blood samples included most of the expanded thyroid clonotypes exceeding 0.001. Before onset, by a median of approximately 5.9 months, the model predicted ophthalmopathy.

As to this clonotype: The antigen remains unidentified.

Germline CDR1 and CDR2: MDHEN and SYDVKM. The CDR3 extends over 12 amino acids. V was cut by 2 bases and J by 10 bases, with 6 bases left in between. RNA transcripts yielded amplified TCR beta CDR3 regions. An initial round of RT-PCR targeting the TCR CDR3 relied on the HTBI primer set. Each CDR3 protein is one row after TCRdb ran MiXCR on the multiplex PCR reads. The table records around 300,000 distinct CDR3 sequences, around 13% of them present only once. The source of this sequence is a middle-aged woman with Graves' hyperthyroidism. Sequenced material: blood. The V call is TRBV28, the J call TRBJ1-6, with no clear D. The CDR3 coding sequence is TGTGCCAGCAGTTTACAGGAATCACCCCTCCACTTT. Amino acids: CASSLQESPLHF.